This T cell receptor beta chain comes out of a study of blood T cell repertoires in COVID-19. Across the whole study: PBMCs, B-cell-depleted T cells, or T cells provided the cDNA or gDNA that made up the material.

The length of the CDR3 is 14 residues. CDR1 and CDR2 from the germline V gene are ENHRY and SYGVKD. V gave up 2 bases and J gave up 9 bases; unmatched junction bases: 3. This clone was detected a few times. As processed by the authors: Amplification of reference gene primers provided the estimated nucleated cell counts. Profiling relied on immunoSEQ multiplex PCR, and the TCRdb table lists in-frame clones only, not all of them. V, J and clone size derive from that table, while D and trimming were established from the DNA sequence. Among 150,000 to 200,000 clones listed, approximately 87% were seen once.

This receptor was taken from a woman aged 18-35 years who had recovered from COVID-19. The chain joins TRBV10-3 to TRBJ1-6; 8 bases are a match to TRBD1. Sequencing was carried out using peripheral blood. CDR3 region: CAISEGQGLSPLHF. The CDR3 coding sequence is TGTGCCATCAGTGAGGGACAGGGTCTTTCACCCCTCCACTTT.